This T cell receptor (beta chain) emerged from a study of beta chain features in type 1 diabetes. Study-wide findings and caveats: Shorter TCRB CDR3s, moderately but significantly so, marked every one of the four CD4+ subsets in Type 1 diabetes patients.

Expressed TCRB transcripts were sequenced because the isolated RNA had all been reverse transcribed beforehand. Assay used: immunoSEQ multiplex PCR; TCRdb lists only in-frame clones, some missing. The data contain a few hundred thousand clones, 11% of them singletons. In its sample, this clone was seen a few times. Antigen specificity is unknown. Other DNA sequences within the sample encode an identical CDR3. Sampling consisted of one heparinised blood draw per donor, averaging around 100 mL. Purities over 95% were achieved in all sorted populations. Deletions cut 2 bases from V and 3 bases from J, with 11 bases between. The CDR3 spans 14 residues. Germline loops: CDR1 SGHAT, CDR2 FQNNGV.

This chain links TRBV11-2 with TRBJ2-7, with no clear D. This receptor was taken from a man under 40 with type 1 diabetes. Sequencing was carried out using naive CD4+ T cells from blood. This CDR3 reads CASSLSDGGYEQYF. CDR3 bases: TGTGCCAGCAGCTTATCCGACGGCGGCTACGAGCAGTACTTC.